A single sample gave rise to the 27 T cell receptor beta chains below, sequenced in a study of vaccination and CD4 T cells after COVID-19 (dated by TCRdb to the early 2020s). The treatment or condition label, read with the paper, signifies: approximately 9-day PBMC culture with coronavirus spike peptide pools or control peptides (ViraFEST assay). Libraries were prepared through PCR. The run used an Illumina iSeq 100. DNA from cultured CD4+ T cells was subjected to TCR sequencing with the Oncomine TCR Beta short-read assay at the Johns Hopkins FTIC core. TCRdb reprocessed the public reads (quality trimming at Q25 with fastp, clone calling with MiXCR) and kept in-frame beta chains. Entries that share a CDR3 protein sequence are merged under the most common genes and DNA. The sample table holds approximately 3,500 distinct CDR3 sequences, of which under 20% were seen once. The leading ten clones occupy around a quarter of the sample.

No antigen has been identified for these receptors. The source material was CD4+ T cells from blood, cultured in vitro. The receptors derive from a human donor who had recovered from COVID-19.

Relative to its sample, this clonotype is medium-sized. The CDR3 sequence: CSAREPRETYEQYF. CDR3 DNA: TGCAGTGCTAGAGAGCCGAGAGAGACATACGAGCAGTACTTC. J is TRBJ2-7 and V is TRBV20-1, with D uncertain. V lost 0 bases and J lost 4, with 13 bases in between. The V gene's germline CDR1 is DFQATT and CDR2 SNEGSKA (reference sequence). This CDR3 has 14 residues.

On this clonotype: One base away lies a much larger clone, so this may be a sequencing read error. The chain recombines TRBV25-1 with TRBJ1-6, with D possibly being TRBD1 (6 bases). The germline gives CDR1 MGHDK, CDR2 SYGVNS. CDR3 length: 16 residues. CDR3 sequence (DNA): TGTGGCAGCAGTCAATCAGGGGTAACCTATAATTCACCCCTCCACTTT. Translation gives CGSSQSGVTYNSPLHF.

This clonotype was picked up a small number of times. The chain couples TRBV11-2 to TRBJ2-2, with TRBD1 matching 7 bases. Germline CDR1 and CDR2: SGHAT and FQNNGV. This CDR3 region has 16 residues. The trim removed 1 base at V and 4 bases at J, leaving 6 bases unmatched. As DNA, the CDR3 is TGTGCCAGCAGCTTAGCCGGTAGACAGGGCACCGGGGAGCTGTTTTTT. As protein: CASSLAGRQGTGELFF.

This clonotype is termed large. DNA for the CDR3: TGTGCCAGCACAATACTAACCGGGAGTCACTATGGCTACACCTTC. This gives the protein CASTILTGSHYGYTF. The chain links TRBV6-1 to TRBJ1-2, with D hard to call. The germline V gene has CDR1 MNHNS and CDR2 SASEGT. The CDR3 runs to 15 residues. V lost 7 bases and J lost 3, with 18 bases in between.

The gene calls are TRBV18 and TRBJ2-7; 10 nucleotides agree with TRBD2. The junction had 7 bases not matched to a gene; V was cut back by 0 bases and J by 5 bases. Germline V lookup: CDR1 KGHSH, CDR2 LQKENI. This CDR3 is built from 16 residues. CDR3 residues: CASSPPSAGGANEQYF. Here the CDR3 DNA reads TGTGCCAGCTCACCACCGTCAGCGGGAGGGGCGAACGAGCAGTACTTC.

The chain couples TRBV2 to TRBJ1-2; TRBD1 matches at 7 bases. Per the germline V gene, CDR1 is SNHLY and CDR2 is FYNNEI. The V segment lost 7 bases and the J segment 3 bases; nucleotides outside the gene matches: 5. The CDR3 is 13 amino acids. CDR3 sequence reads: CASKGGGDYGYTF. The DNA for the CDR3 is TGTGCCAGCAAGGGAGGGGGCGACTATGGCTACACCTTC.

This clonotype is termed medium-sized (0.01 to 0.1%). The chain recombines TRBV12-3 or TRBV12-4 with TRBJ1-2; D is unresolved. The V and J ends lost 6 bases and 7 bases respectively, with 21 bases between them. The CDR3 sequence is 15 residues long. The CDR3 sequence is CASSPTPPGSGGYTF. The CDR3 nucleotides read TGTGCCAGCAGCCCCACCCCCCCGGGGTCGGGTGGCTACACCTTC.

This CDR3 reads CASSPPGLYSGNTIYF. In nucleotides, the CDR3 is TGTGCCAGCAGCCCTCCGGGCCTATACTCTGGAAACACCATATATTTT. The genes are TRBV5-8 and TRBJ1-3; D is uncertain. The CDR3 runs 16 residues. Germline-derived CDR1 and CDR2 are SGHTS and YDEGEE. Trimming shortened V by 4 bases and J by 0 bases, and 14 bases separated the two germline ends.

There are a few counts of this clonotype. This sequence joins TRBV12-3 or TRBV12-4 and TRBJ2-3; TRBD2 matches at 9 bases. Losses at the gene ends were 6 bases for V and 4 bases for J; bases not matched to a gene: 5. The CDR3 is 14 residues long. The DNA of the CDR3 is TGTGCCAGCAGCCCGGGACTAGCTTCAGATACGCAGTATTTT. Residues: CASSPGLASDTQYF.

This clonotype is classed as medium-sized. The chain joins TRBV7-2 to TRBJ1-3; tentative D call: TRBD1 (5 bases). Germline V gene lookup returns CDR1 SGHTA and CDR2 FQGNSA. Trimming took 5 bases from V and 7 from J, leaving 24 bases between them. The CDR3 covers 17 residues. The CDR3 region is CASSPGPGRGEGNTIYF. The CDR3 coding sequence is TGTGCCAGCAGCCCTGGTCCGGGTCGGGGTGAGGGGAACACCATATATTTT.

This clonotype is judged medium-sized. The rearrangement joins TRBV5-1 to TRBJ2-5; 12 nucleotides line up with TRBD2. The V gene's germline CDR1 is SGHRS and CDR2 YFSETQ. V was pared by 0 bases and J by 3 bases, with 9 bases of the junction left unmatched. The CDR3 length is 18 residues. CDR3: CASSLVPLSSGGEETQYF. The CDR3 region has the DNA TGCGCCAGCAGCTTGGTCCCGCTGTCTAGCGGGGGGGAAGAGACCCAGTACTTC.

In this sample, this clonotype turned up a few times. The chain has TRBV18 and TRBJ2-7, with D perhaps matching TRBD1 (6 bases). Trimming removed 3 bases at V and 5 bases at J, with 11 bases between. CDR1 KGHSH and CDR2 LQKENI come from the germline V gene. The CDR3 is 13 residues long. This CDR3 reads CASSPTSGDEQYF. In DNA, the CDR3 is TGTGCCAGCTCACCTACATCAGGGGACGAGCAGTACTTC.

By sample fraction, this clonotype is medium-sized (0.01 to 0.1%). CDR3 in amino acids: CASSLGTGSSGRGYTF. Here the CDR3 DNA reads TGTGCCAGCAGCCTTGGGACAGGTAGCAGCGGTAGGGGCTACACCTTC. The rearrangement uses TRBV7-8 and TRBJ1-2; TRBD1 aligns across 8 bases. The CDR3 loop spans 16 amino acids. V shed 5 bases, J shed 8 bases, and the junction held 16 bases outside the gene matches. The germline gives CDR1 SGHVS, CDR2 FQNEAQ. The variable domain in full, with the rest retrieved from reference TRBV7-8 and TRBJ1-2, is GAGVSQSPRYKVAKRGQDVALRCDPISGHVSLFWYQQALGQGPEFLTYFQNEAQLDKSGLPSDRFFAERPEGSVSTLKIQRTQQEDSAVYLCASSLGTGSSGRGYTFGSGTRLTVV.

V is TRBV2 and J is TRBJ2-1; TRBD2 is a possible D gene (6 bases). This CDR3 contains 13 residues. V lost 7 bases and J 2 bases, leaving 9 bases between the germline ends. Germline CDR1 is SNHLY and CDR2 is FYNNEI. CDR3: CASNGRTYNEQFF. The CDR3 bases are TGTGCCAGCAATGGGAGGACCTACAATGAGCAGTTCTTC. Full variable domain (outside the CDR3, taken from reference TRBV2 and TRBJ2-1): EPEVTQTPSHQVTQMGQEVILRCVPISNHLYFYWYRQILGQKVEFLVSFYNNEISEKSEIFDDQFSVERPDGSNFTLKIRSTKLEDSAMYFCASNGRTYNEQFFGPGTRLTVL.

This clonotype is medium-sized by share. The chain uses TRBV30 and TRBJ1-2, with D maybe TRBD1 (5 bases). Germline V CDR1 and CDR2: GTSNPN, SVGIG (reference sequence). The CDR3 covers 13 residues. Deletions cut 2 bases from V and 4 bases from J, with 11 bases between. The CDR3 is CAWSMRGAYGYTF. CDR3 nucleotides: TGTGCCTGGAGTATGCGAGGGGCCTATGGCTACACCTTC.

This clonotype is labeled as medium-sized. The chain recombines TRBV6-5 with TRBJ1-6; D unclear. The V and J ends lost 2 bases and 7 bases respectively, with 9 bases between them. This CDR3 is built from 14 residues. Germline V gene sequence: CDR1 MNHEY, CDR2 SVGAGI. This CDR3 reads CASSYGHSNSPLHF. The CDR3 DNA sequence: TGTGCCAGCAGTTACGGTCACAGCAATTCACCCCTCCACTTT.

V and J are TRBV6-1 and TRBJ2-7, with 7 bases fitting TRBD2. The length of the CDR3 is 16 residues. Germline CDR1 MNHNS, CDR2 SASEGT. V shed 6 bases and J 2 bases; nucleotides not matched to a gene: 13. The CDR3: CASRASGTGGTYEQYF. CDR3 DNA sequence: TGTGCCAGCAGGGCCTCGGGGACGGGGGGTACCTACGAGCAGTACTTC.

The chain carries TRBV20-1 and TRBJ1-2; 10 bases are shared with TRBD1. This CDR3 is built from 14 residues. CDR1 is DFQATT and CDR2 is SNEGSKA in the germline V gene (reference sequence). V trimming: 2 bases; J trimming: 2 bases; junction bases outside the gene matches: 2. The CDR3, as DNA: TGCAGTGCTAGAAAGGGACAGGGGAACTATGGCTACACCTTC. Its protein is CSARKGQGNYGYTF.

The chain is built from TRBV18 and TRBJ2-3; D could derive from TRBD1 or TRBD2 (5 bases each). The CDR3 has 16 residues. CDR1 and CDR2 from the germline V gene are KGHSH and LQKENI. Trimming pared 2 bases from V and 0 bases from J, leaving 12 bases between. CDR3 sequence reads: CASSPYPGPSTDTQYF. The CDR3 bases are TGTGCCAGCTCACCATATCCGGGACCCAGCACAGATACGCAGTATTTT.

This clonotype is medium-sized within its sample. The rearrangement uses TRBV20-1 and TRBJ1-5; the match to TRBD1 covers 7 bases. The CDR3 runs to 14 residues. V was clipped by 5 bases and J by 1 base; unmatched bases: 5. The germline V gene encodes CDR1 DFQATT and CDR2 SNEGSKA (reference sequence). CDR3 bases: TGCAGTGCTCTGACAGGGTTGAGCAATCAGCCCCAGCATTTT. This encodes CSALTGLSNQPQHF.

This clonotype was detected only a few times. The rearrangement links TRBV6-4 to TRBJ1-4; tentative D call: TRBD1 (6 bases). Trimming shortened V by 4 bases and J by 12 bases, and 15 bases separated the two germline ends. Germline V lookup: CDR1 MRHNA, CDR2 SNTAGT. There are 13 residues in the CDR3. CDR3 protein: CASSGLGGRELFF. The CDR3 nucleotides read TGTGCCAGCAGTGGCCTAGGGGGGAGAGAACTGTTTTTT.

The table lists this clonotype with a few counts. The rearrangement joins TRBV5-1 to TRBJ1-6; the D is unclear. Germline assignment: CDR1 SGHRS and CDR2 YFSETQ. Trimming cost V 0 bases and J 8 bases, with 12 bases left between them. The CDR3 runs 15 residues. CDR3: CASSLAFLGDSPLHF. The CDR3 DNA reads TGCGCCAGCAGCTTGGCCTTTTTGGGTGATTCACCCCTCCACTTT.

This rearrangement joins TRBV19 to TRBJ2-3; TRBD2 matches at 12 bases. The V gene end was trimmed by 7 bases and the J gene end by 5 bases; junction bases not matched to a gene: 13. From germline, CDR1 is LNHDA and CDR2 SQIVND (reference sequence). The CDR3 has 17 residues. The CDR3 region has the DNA TGTGCCAGTACCCGAGGAGCTAGCGGGGGGGCCCTAGATACGCAGTATTTT. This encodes CASTRGASGGALDTQYF.

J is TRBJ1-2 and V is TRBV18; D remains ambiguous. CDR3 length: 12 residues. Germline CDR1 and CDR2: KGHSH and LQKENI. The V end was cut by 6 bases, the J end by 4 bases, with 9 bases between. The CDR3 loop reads CASSADSYGYTF. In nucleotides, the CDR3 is TGTGCCAGCTCGGCGGACTCCTATGGCTACACCTTC.

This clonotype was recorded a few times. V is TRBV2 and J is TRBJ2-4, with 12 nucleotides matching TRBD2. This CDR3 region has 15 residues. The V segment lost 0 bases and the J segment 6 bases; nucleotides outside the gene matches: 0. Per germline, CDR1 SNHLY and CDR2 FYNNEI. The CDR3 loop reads CASSEAGLAGNIQYF. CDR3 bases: TGTGCCAGCAGTGAAGCGGGACTAGCGGGAAACATTCAGTACTTC.

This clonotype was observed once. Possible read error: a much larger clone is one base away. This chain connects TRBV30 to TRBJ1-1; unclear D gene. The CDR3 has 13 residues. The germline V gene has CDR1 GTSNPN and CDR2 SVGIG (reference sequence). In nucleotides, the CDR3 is TGTGCCTGGAGCGCCCACCCGAACACTGAAGCTTACTTT. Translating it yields CAWSAHPNTEAYF.

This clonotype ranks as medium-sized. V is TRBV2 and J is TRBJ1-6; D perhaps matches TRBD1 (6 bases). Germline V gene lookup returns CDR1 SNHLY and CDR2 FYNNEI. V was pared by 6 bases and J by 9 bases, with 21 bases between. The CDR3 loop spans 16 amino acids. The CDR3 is CASSLGGTSVGSPLHF. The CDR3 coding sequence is TGTGCCAGCAGCCTAGGGGGGACATCGGTTGGTTCACCCCTCCACTTT.